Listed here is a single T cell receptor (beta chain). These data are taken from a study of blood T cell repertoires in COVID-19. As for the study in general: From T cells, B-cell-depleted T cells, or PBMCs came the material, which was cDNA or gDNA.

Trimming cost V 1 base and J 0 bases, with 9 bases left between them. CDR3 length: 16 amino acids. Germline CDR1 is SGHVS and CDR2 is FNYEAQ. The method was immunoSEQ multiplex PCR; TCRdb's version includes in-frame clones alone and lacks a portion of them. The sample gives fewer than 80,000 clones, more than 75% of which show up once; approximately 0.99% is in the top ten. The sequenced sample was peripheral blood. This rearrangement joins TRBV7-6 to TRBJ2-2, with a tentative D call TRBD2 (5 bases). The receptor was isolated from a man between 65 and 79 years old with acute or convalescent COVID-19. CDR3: CASSLDGSANTGELFF. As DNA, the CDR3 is TGTGCCAGCAGCTTAGATGGGAGCGCGAACACCGGGGAGCTGTTTTTT.